A single sample gave rise to the 6 T cell receptor beta chains below, sequenced in a study of T cells in Graves' hyperthyroidism and ophthalmopathy. TCR beta CDR3 region amplification was performed from RNA transcripts. First-round RT-PCR targeting the TCR CDR3 was performed with the HTBI primer set. TCRdb reprocessed the multiplex PCR reads via MiXCR and lists one record per CDR3 protein. Of roughly 800,000 distinct CDR3 sequences listed, 38% are singletons. Material: blood. Every receptor here comes from a man between 18 and 35 years old with Graves' hyperthyroidism.

This clonotype was counted ten times or more. This chain uses TRBV10-2 with TRBJ2-2; either TRBD1 or TRBD2 may fit D (5 bases each). Germline V gene lookup returns CDR1 WSHSY and CDR2 SAAADI. There are 14 residues in the CDR3. The V and J ends lost 4 bases and 6 bases respectively, with 12 bases between them. Here the CDR3 reads CASSGDPRPGELFF. Written as DNA, the CDR3 is TGCGCCAGCAGTGGGGACCCGAGGCCCGGGGAGCTGTTTTTT.

V usage is TRBV9 and J usage is TRBJ2-7; TRBD2 agrees at 10 bases. The CDR3 extends over 16 amino acids. The germline gives CDR1 SGDLS, CDR2 YYNGEE. After removal of 4 bases from V and 3 bases from J, the junction contained 10 bases not matched to a gene. For the CDR3, the DNA is TGTGCCAGCAGCCAAGACCGGACTAGCGGTTACTACGAGCAGTACTTC. Amino acids: CASSQDRTSGYYEQYF.

The chain has TRBV28 and TRBJ1-1, with D tentatively TRBD1 (6 bases). Germline loops: CDR1 MDHEN, CDR2 SYDVKM. V was cut by 7 bases and J by 0 bases, with 12 bases left in between. The CDR3 is 14 amino acids. The CDR3 DNA reads as TGTGCCAGCACCCTTACAGGGCTGAACACTGAAGCTTTCTTT. Residues: CASTLTGLNTEAFF.

This clonotype was counted at least ten times. The chain employs TRBV29-1 and TRBJ1-1; tentatively, D is TRBD1 (6 bases). The ends were cut back, 6 bases at V and 2 bases at J, with 10 bases in the middle. The CDR3 is 12 residues long. CDR1 and CDR2 (germline): SQVTM, ANQGSEA. In DNA, the CDR3 is TGCAGCGTGCGGGGGCCTAACACTGAAGCTTTCTTT. Translating it yields CSVRGPNTEAFF.

The chain joins TRBV15 to TRBJ1-2; weak D call: TRBD1 (5 bases). The CDR3 length is 16 residues. The germline CDR1 and CDR2 sequences are LNHNV and YYDKDF (reference sequence). V was clipped by 3 bases and J by 4 bases, with 18 bases between them. The CDR3 DNA sequence: TGTGCCACCAGCAGCGGGGGGACCATATCCTCCTATGGCTACACCTTC. Translation gives CATSSGGTISSYGYTF.

This clonotype has only a few counts. This chain links TRBV7-9 with TRBJ2-2, with D possibly matching TRBD2 (6 bases). CDR3 length: 14 amino acids. Germline V gene lookup returns CDR1 SEHNR and CDR2 FQNEAQ (reference sequence). The germline V and J ends were trimmed by 8 bases and 6 bases, with 16 bases remaining between them. The CDR3 loop reads CASRGGISPGELFF. The CDR3 coding sequence is TGTGCCAGCCGAGGCGGGATCTCCCCCGGGGAGCTGTTTTTT.